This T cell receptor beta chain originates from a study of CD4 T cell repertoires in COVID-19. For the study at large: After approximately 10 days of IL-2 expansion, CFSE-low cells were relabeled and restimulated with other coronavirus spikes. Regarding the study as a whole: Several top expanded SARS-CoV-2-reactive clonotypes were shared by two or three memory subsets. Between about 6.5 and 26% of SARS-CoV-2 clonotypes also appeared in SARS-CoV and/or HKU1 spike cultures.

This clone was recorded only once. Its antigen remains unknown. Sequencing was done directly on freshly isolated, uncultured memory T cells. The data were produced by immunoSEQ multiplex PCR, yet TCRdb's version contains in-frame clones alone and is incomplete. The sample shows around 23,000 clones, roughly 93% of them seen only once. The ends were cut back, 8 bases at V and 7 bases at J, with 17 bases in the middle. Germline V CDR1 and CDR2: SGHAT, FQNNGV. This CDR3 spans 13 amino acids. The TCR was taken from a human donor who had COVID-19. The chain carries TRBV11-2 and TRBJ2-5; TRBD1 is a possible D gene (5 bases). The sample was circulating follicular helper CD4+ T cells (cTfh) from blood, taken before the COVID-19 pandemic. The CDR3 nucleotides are TGTGCCAGCGGAACCAACGGACAATCGACCCAGTACTTC. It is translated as CASGTNGQSTQYF.